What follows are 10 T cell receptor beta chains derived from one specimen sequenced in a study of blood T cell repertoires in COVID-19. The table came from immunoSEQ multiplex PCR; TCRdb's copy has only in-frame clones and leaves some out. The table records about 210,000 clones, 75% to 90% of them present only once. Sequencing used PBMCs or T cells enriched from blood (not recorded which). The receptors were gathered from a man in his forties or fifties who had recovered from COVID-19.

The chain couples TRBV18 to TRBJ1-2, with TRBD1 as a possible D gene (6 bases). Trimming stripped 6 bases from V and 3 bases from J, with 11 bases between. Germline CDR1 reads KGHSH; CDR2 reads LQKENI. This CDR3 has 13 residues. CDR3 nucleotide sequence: TGTGCCAGCTCGGAAAAGGGGGACTATGGCTACACCTTC. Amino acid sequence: CASSEKGDYGYTF.

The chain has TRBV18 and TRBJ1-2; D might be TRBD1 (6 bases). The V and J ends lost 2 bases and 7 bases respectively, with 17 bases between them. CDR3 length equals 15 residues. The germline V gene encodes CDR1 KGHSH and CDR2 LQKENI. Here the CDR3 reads CASSPAGRGDRGYTF. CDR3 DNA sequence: TGTGCCAGCTCACCAGCGGGCAGGGGAGACCGTGGCTACACCTTC.

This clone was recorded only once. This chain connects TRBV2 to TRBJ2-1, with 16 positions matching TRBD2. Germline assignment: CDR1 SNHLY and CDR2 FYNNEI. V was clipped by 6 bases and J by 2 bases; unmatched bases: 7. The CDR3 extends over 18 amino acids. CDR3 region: CASSPGLAGGSAYNEQFF. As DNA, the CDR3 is TGTGCCAGCAGCCCGGGACTAGCGGGAGGGTCCGCCTACAATGAGCAGTTCTTC.

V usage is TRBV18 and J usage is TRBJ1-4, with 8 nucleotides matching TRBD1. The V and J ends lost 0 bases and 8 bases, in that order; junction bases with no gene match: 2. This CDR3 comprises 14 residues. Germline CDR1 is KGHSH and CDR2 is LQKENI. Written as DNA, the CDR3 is TGTGCCAGCTCACCACCGGCAGGGGGCGAAAAACTGTTTTTT. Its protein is CASSPPAGGEKLFF.

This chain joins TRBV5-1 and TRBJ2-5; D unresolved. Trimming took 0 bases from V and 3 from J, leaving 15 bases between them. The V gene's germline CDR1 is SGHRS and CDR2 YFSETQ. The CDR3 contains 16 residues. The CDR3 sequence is CASSLAGGGVKETQYF. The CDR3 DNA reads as TGCGCCAGCAGCTTGGCTGGCGGCGGAGTAAAAGAGACCCAGTACTTC. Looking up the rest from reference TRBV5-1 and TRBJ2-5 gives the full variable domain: KAGVTQTPRYLIKTRGQQVTLSCSPISGHRSVSWYQQTPGQGLQFLFEYFSETQRNKGNFPGRFSGRQFSNSRSEMNVSTLELGDSALYLCASSLAGGGVKETQYFGPGTRLLVL.

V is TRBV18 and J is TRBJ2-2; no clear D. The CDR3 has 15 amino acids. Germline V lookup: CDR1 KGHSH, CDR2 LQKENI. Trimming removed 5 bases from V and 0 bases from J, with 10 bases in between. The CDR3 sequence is CASSSNIANTGELFF. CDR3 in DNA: TGTGCCAGCTCATCCAACATCGCGAACACCGGGGAGCTGTTTTTT.

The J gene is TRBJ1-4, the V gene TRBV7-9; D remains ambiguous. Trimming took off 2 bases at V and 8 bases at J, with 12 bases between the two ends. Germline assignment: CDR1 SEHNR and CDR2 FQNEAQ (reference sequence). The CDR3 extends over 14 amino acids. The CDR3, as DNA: TGTGCCAGCAGCTTATACGGGAGTGGGGAAAAACTGTTTTTT. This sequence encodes CASSLYGSGEKLFF.

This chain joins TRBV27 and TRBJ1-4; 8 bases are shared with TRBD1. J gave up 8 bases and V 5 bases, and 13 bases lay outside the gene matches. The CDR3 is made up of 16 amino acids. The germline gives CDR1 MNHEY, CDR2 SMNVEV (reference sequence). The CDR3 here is CASSRGRGRGWEKLFF. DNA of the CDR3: TGTGCCAGCAGTCGCGGCAGGGGGCGTGGGTGGGAAAAACTGTTTTTT.

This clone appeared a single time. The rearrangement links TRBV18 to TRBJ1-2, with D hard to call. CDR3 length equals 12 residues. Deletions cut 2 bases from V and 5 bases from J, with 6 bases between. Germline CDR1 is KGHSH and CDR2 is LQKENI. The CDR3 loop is CASSPGSYGYTF. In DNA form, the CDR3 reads TGTGCCAGCTCACCAGGGAGTTATGGCTACACCTTC.

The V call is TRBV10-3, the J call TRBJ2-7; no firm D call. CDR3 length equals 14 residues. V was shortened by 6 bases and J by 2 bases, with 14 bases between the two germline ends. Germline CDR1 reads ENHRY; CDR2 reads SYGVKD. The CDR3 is CAIRAQVETYEQYF. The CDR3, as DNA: TGTGCCATCAGGGCGCAGGTAGAAACCTACGAGCAGTACTTC.